This T cell receptor beta chain was captured by sequencing in a study of blood T cell repertoires in COVID-19. As originally analysed: By means of reference gene primer amplification, nucleated cell counts were estimated. The method was immunoSEQ multiplex PCR; TCRdb's version includes in-frame clones alone and lacks a portion of them. V and J calls and clone size come straight from that table; D and trimming were deduced from the DNA. The table records some 100,000 clones, approximately 87% of them present only once. CDR1 is LGHDT and CDR2 is YNNKEL in the germline V gene (reference sequence). The CDR3 has 14 residues. Losses at the gene ends were 6 bases for V and 8 bases for J; bases not matched to a gene: 8.

The receptor comes from a woman aged 55-70 years with acute or convalescent COVID-19. Sample: peripheral blood. The chain joins TRBV3-1 (or the pseudogene TRBV3-2) to TRBJ1-4, with 8 bases identical to TRBD1. The CDR3 DNA follows: TGTGCCAGCAGTTACAGGGGGAGAGGGGAAAAACTGTTTTTT. It encodes CASSYRGRGEKLFF.